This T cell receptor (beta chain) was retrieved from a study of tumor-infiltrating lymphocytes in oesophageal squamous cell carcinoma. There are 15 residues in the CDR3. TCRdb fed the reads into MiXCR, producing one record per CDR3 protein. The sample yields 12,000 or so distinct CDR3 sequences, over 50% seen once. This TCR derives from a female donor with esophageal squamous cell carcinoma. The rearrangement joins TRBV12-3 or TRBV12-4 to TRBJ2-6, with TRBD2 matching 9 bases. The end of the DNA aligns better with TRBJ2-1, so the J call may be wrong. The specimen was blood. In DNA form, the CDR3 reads TGTGCCAGCATTCTAAGGCGGGGGGGCGTCGATGAGCAGTTCTTC. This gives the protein CASILRRGGVDEQFF.